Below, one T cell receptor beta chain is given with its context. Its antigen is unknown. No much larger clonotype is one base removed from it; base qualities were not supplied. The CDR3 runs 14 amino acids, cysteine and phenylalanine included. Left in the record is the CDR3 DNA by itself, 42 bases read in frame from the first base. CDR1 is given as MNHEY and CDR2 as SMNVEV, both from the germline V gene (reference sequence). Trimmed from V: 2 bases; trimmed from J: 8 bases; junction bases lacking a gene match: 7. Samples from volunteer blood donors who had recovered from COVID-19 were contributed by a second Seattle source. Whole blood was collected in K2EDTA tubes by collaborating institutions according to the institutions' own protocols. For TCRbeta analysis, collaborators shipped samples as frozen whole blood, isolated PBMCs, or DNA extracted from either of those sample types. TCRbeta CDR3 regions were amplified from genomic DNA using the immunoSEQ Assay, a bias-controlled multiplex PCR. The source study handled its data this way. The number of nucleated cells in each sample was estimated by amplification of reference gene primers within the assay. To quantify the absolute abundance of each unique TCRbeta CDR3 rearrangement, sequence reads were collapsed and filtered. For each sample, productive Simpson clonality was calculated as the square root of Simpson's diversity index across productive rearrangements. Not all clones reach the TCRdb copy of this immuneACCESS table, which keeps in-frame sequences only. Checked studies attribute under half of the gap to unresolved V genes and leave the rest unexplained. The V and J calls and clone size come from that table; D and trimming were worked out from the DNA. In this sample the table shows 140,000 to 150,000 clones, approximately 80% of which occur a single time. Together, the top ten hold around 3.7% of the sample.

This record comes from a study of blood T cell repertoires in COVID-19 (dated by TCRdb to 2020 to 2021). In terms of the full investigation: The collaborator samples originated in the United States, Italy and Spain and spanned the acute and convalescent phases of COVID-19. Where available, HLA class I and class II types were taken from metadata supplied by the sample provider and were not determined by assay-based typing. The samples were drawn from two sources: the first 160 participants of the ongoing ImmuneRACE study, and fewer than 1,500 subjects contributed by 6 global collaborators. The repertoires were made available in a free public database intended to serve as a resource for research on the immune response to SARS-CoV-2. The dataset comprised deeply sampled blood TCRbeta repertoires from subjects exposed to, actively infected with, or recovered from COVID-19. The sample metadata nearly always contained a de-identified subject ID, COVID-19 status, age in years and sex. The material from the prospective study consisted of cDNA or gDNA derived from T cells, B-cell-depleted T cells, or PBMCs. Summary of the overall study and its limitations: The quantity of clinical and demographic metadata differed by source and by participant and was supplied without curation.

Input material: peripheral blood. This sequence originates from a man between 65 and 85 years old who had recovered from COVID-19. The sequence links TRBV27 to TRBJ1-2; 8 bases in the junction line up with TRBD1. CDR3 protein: CASSLLYRGGGYTF. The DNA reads TGTGCCAGCAGTTTACTTTACAGGGGGGGAGGCTACACCTTC.